The 26 T cell receptor beta chains in this list originate from one sample, sequenced in a study of cytomegalovirus exposure and HLA in healthy donors. PCR primers comprised 60 Vbeta and 13 Jbeta primers. Sequencing used immunoSEQ multiplex PCR; TCRdb keeps in-frame clones, though not all of them. The table shows more than 200,000 clones, with about three quarters occurring only once. Sequenced sample: PBMCs. The source is a male donor in good health and CMV-seronegative.

The chain is built from TRBV7-9 and TRBJ1-2; maybe TRBD1 (6 bases). Germline V gene lookup returns CDR1 SEHNR and CDR2 FQNEAQ (reference sequence). V was trimmed by 1 base and J by 4 bases, leaving 16 bases between them. This CDR3 comprises 16 residues. CDR3 in amino acids: CASSLVGQGLSYGYTF. CDR3 bases: TGTGCCAGCAGCTTAGTAGGGCAGGGGCTTTCCTATGGCTACACCTTC.

V usage is TRBV7-9 and J usage is TRBJ2-5; D remains ambiguous. This CDR3 contains 15 residues. Germline lookup yields CDR1 SEHNR and CDR2 FQNEAQ (reference sequence). Trimming removed 0 bases from V and 2 bases from J, with 10 bases in between. CDR3 in amino acids: CASSLARSVQETQYF. The DNA for the CDR3 is TGTGCCAGCAGCTTAGCGCGATCGGTACAAGAGACCCAGTACTTC.

The chain employs TRBV19 and TRBJ1-2; no clear D gene. V was pared by 4 bases and J by 4 bases, with 16 bases between. CDR1 is LNHDA, CDR2 SQIVND, per germline (reference sequence). The CDR3 is 15 amino acids. CDR3 DNA sequence: TGTGCCAGTAGTAGGTCCTTGCTCGGGGTCTATGGCTACACCTTC. Residues: CASSRSLLGVYGYTF.

The chain employs TRBV6-6 and TRBJ2-5; weak D call: TRBD2 (6 bases). Trimming removed 6 bases at V and 2 bases at J, with 19 bases between. Germline loops: CDR1 MNHNY, CDR2 SVGAGI (reference sequence). The CDR3 extends over 16 amino acids. The CDR3 sequence: CASSPRGLSVQETQYF. CDR3 sequence (DNA): TGTGCCAGCAGCCCCCGGGGACTCAGCGTACAAGAGACCCAGTACTTC.

This chain joins TRBV19 and TRBJ2-1; TRBD2 matches at 12 bases. The CDR3 contains 19 residues. Trimming took 3 bases from V and 2 from J; bases not matched to a gene: 11. Per the germline V gene, CDR1 is LNHDA and CDR2 is SQIVND (reference sequence). CDR3: CASSIPRLAGDGPYNEQFF. In DNA form, the CDR3 reads TGTGCCAGTAGTATTCCCCGACTAGCGGGAGATGGACCCTACAATGAGCAGTTCTTC.

The gene calls are TRBV9 and TRBJ1-2; D is perhaps TRBD1 (6 bases). Per germline, CDR1 SGDLS and CDR2 YYNGEE. CDR3 length: 18 residues. V gave up 4 bases and J gave up 2 bases, with 24 bases separating them. As DNA, the CDR3 is TGTGCCAGCAGCTCCTCTCCCGGGGTACAGGGCACCAACTATGGCTACACCTTC. Protein: CASSSSPGVQGTNYGYTF.

The rearrangement uses TRBV2 and TRBJ2-7, with 7 bases identical to TRBD1. With V trimmed by 6 bases and J by 2 bases, 10 bases remained unmatched. This CDR3 has 15 residues. CDR1 SNHLY and CDR2 FYNNEI come from the germline V gene. The CDR3 DNA follows: TGTGCCAGCAGCGGTTCCGAGACAGGGCCCTACGAGCAGTACTTC. This translates into CASSGSETGPYEQYF.

The chain combines TRBV25-1 with TRBJ2-6, with TRBD1 matching over 7 bases. The length of the CDR3 is 17 residues. Germline V CDR1 and CDR2: MGHDK, SYGVNS. Unmatched junction bases numbered 7, after V lost 1 base and J lost 4 bases. The CDR3 region is CASSELIGGVGANVLTF. In DNA form, the CDR3 reads TGTGCCAGCAGTGAATTAATAGGGGGCGTGGGGGCCAACGTCCTGACTTTC.

The V gene is TRBV27, the J gene TRBJ2-2; 10 bases fit TRBD2. With 6 bases clipped from V and 7 bases from J, the junction kept 8 bases outside the gene matches. CDR1 and CDR2 (germline): MNHEY, SMNVEV (reference sequence). This CDR3 contains 15 residues. CDR3 bases: TGTGCCAGCAGACCGCCCGGGACTAGCGTCGGGGAGCTGTTTTTT. Its protein product is CASRPPGTSVGELFF.

The V gene is TRBV2, the J gene TRBJ1-5; no firm D call. Germline V gene sequence: CDR1 SNHLY, CDR2 FYNNEI. The CDR3 spans 12 residues. V lost 8 bases, J lost 1 base, and 6 bases lay in between. CDR3 protein: CASSGSNQPQHF. CDR3 coding DNA: TGTGCCAGCTCGGGAAGCAATCAGCCCCAGCATTTT.

The V gene is TRBV11-1, the J gene TRBJ2-7; TRBD2 agrees at 9 bases. Trimming at V came to 4 bases and at J to 4 bases, leaving 8 bases not matched to a gene. The CDR3 extends over 15 amino acids. Per germline, CDR1 SGHAT and CDR2 FQDESV (reference sequence). CDR3 sequence reads: CASSSWREGVYEQYF. The DNA for the CDR3 is TGTGCCAGCAGCTCTTGGCGGGAGGGAGTTTACGAGCAGTACTTC.

J is TRBJ2-7 and V is TRBV2; 7 bases are shared with TRBD1. The CDR3 length is 12 residues. The germline V gene encodes CDR1 SNHLY and CDR2 FYNNEI. The V segment lost 6 bases and the J segment 3 bases; nucleotides outside the gene matches: 2. The CDR3 protein is CASRGTVYEQYF. CDR3 nucleotide sequence: TGTGCCAGCAGGGGGACAGTCTACGAGCAGTACTTC.

This clone was seen a handful of times. This chain links TRBV6-1 with TRBJ1-2; no reliable D call. This CDR3 is built from 13 residues. The germline V gene encodes CDR1 MNHNS and CDR2 SASEGT. V was clipped by 2 bases and J by 0 bases, with 4 bases between them. The CDR3 here is CASSEQSNYGYTF. The CDR3 DNA follows: TGTGCCAGCAGTGAACAATCTAACTATGGCTACACCTTC.

J is TRBJ1-2 and V is TRBV29-1, with 8 bases identical to TRBD1. With 7 bases clipped from V and 3 bases from J, the junction kept 16 bases outside the gene matches. Germline values: CDR1 SQVTM, CDR2 ANQGSEA. This CDR3 spans 16 amino acids. The chain's CDR3 is CSGTTLTGEVDYGYTF. DNA for the CDR3: TGCAGCGGGACGACCTTGACAGGGGAAGTTGACTATGGCTACACCTTC.

The CDR3 loop is CASSLMGQADGYTF. DNA of the CDR3: TGTGCCAGCAGCTTAATGGGACAGGCTGATGGCTACACCTTC. The J gene is TRBJ1-2, the V gene TRBV7-3, with 8 bases identical to TRBD1. This CDR3 has 14 amino acids. The J segment lost 6 bases and the V segment lost 1 base, leaving 4 bases of the junction unmatched. Germline CDR1 and CDR2: SGHTA and FQGTGA.

The chain uses TRBV6-1 and TRBJ2-1, with a possible D match to TRBD1 (6 bases). This CDR3 has 15 amino acids. V was clipped by 6 bases and J by 6 bases, with 18 bases between them. Germline V gene sequence: CDR1 MNHNS, CDR2 SASEGT. The CDR3 loop is CASRKGGANRNEQFF. CDR3 nucleotide sequence: TGTGCCAGCAGGAAAGGGGGTGCCAACCGCAATGAGCAGTTCTTC.

There are a few counts of this clone. The chain couples TRBV28 to TRBJ2-3; 7 bases are a match to TRBD2. V lost 6 bases to trimming and J lost 2 bases; unmatched junction nucleotides: 23. Per the germline V gene, CDR1 is MDHEN and CDR2 is SYDVKM. This CDR3 is 20 amino acids long. In nucleotides, the CDR3 is TGTGCCAGCAGCTCGACGTGGGGTCCGGGCGGGAGAGGGCACACAGATACGCAGTATTTT. This sequence encodes CASSSTWGPGGRGHTDTQYF.

The chain uses TRBV2 and TRBJ2-5; D remains unclear. The CDR3 has 12 amino acids. With 1 base removed from V and 9 bases from J, the gap between germline ends came to 9 bases. The germline CDR1 and CDR2 sequences are SNHLY and FYNNEI. CDR3 region: CASSEEVEAQYF. The DNA of the CDR3 is TGTGCCAGCAGTGAAGAGGTCGAGGCCCAGTACTTC. The entire variable domain, with the rest obtained from reference TRBV2 and TRBJ2-5, is as follows: EPEVTQTPSHQVTQMGQEVILRCVPISNHLYFYWYRQILGQKVEFLVSFYNNEISEKSEIFDDQFSVERPDGSNFTLKIRSTKLEDSAMYFCASSEEVEAQYFGPGTRLLVL.

Note on this clone: One junction end disagrees with the germline gene, perhaps due to a read error. The chain couples TRBV6-1 to TRBJ1-4; D ambiguous. CDR1 is MNHNS, CDR2 SASEGT, per germline. CDR3 size: 13 residues. In nucleotides, the CDR3 is TGTACCAGCTCAGCGGAATATAATGAAAAACTGTTTTTT. Translation: CTSSAEYNEKLFF.

The V and J genes are TRBV27 and TRBJ2-7, with 9 bases aligning to TRBD1. The CDR3 spans 17 residues. Germline V gives CDR1 MNHEY, CDR2 SMNVEV (reference sequence). V trimming: 6 bases; J trimming: 6 bases; junction bases outside the gene matches: 18. The CDR3 loop is CASSRPSTGGADREQYF. Here the CDR3 DNA reads TGTGCCAGCAGCCGCCCCTCTACAGGGGGCGCAGATCGCGAGCAGTACTTC.

The V and J genes are TRBV6-5 and TRBJ2-7; 10 nucleotides line up with TRBD2. The CDR3 is made up of 15 amino acids. Germline V lookup: CDR1 MNHEY, CDR2 SVGAGI. V dropped 6 bases and J dropped 2; count of bases not matched to a gene: 7. CDR3 amino acids: CASSPRTSGTYEQYF. The CDR3 coding sequence is TGTGCCAGCAGCCCCCGGACTAGCGGCACCTACGAGCAGTACTTC.

The chain joins TRBV28 to TRBJ1-2; no firm D call. Germline V lookup: CDR1 MDHEN, CDR2 SYDVKM. V shed 7 bases and J shed 6 bases, with 9 bases lying between them. The CDR3 covers 11 residues. The CDR3 region has the DNA TGTGCCAGCATAGCGGGAGATGGCTACACCTTC. Amino acids: CASIAGDGYTF.

The J gene is TRBJ2-5, the V gene TRBV21-1; the DNA was not compared with TRBD2, the D call given in the table. TRBV21-1 is a known pseudogene. CDR3 length equals 16 residues. CDR3 DNA: TGTGCCAGCAGCAAATGGCCCCGGGGTCTAGTGGAGACCCAGTACTTC. Amino acids: CASSKWPRGLVETQYF.

The chain employs TRBV7-2 and TRBJ1-5, with D possibly being TRBD1 (6 bases). In germline, CDR1 is SGHTA, CDR2 FQGNSA. With 3 bases removed from V and 4 bases from J, the gap between germline ends came to 13 bases. The CDR3 consists of 15 residues. In DNA, the CDR3 is TGTGCCAGCAGCTTTCAGGGGCGAAGAAATCAGCCCCAGCATTTT. Residues: CASSFQGRRNQPQHF. The variable domain in full, with the rest retrieved from reference TRBV7-2 and TRBJ1-5, is GAGVSQSPSNKVTEKGKDVELRCDPISGHTALYWYRQSLGQGLEFLIYFQGNSAPDKSGLPSDRFSAERTGGSVSTLTIQRTQQEDSAVYLCASSFQGRRNQPQHFGDGTRLSIL.

This chain joins TRBV28 and TRBJ1-3, with a weak D call TRBD1 (6 bases). This CDR3 spans 17 amino acids. Germline V gives CDR1 MDHEN, CDR2 SYDVKM. The V end lost 4 bases, the J end lost 1 base, and 17 bases lay between the germline ends. CDR3 nucleotide sequence: TGTGCCAGCAGTTCGGAAGTCAGGGGATGGTCTGGAAACACCATATATTTT. It translates to CASSSEVRGWSGNTIYF.

The genes are TRBV18 and TRBJ1-3, with a weak D call TRBD1 (5 bases). Germline V gene lookup returns CDR1 KGHSH and CDR2 LQKENI. This CDR3 is built from 15 residues. V lost 5 bases and J 0 bases, leaving 11 bases between the germline ends. CDR3 coding DNA: TGTGCCAGCTCATCTAGACAGTCCTCTGGAAACACCATATATTTT. It is translated as CASSSRQSSGNTIYF.